Presented here are 5 T cell receptor beta chains from one specimen sequenced in a study of Ad26.COV2.S vaccination and SARS-CoV-2 variants. The treatment is: some 20 received Ad26.COV2.S at low or high dose, single or two shots; 5 received placebo; per-sample allocation not given. Each sample was drawn 63 days after the first injection (of vaccine or placebo). The assay was immunoSEQ multiplex PCR, and TCRdb's table has in-frame clones only and misses some. Of about 680,000 clones in the sample, roughly 90% were seen once. This material consisted of peripheral blood, taken in a trial of Ad26.COV2.S vaccine versus placebo. All receptors derive from a person between 18 and 59 years old who received the Ad26.COV2.S COVID-19 vaccine or a placebo.

V and J are TRBV2 and TRBJ2-5, with D possibly being TRBD1 or TRBD2 (5 bases each). V lost 7 bases and J 3 bases, leaving 15 bases between the germline ends. This CDR3 contains 14 residues. Germline CDR1 is SNHLY and CDR2 is FYNNEI. CDR3 DNA: TGTGCCAGCAAGGTCGGGACCTACGAAGAGACCCAGTACTTC. This sequence encodes CASKVGTYEETQYF.

This chain joins TRBV4-3 and TRBJ2-3; 7 bases are a match to TRBD2. V trimming: 1 base; J trimming: 2 bases; junction bases outside the gene matches: 3. CDR1 is LGHNA and CDR2 is YSLEER in the germline V gene. The CDR3 has 15 residues. The CDR3: CASSQGAGFTDTQYF. The DNA for the CDR3 is TGCGCCAGCAGCCAAGGAGCGGGGTTCACAGATACGCAGTATTTT.

This chain links TRBV4-3 with TRBJ2-7, with D tentatively TRBD1 (5 bases). The CDR3 loop spans 15 amino acids. CDR1 and CDR2 (germline): LGHNA, YSLEER. The germline V and J ends were trimmed by 0 bases and 2 bases, with 11 bases remaining between them. This CDR3 reads CASSQEFDRTYEQYF. The CDR3 DNA follows: TGCGCCAGCAGCCAAGAATTCGACAGAACCTACGAGCAGTACTTC.

About this clone: A junction boundary mismatches the germline segment, possibly from a read error. V usage is TRBV29-1 and J usage is TRBJ2-1, with 13 bases lining up with TRBD2. Germline assignment: CDR1 SQVTM and CDR2 ANQGSEA. This CDR3 is 19 amino acids long. Here the CDR3 DNA reads TGCAGCGTCGAAGGGCCGACTAGCGGGGGGTGGGCCGGCGGCCAGGAGCAGTTCTTC. Residues: CSVEGPTSGGWAGGQEQFF.

This chain links TRBV18 with TRBJ2-3; no reliable D call. The CDR3 covers 15 residues. Germline lookup yields CDR1 KGHSH and CDR2 LQKENI. V was shortened by 1 base and J by 2 bases, with 10 bases between the two germline ends. Here the CDR3 DNA reads TGTGCCAGCTCACCACAGGGTACCAACACAGATACGCAGTATTTT. Amino acids: CASSPQGTNTDTQYF. Together with reference TRBV18 and TRBJ2-3, the CDR3 gives the full variable domain: NAGVMQNPRHLVRRRGQEARLRCSPMKGHSHVYWYRQLPEEGLKFMVYLQKENIIDESGMPKERFSAEFPKEGPSILRIQQVVRGDSAAYFCASSPQGTNTDTQYFGPGTRLTVL.